The present entry profiles one T cell receptor (beta chain) with its context. This entry is derived from a study of early T cells in non-severe SARS-CoV-2 infection. The TCR library protocol attached unique molecular identifiers to the individual cDNA molecules. TCRdb re-derived calls from the 5' RACE reads in MiXCR, one entry per CDR3 protein. This table holds around 52,000 distinct CDR3 sequences, roughly 6.2% found once. The sequence derives from an adult who was a healthcare worker with PCR-confirmed SARS-CoV-2 infection or an uninfected control (not recorded which). The sequenced material came from whole blood.

The CDR3 reads CASSLVRASDTEAFF. The DNA of the CDR3 is TGTGCCAGCAGCTTAGTCAGGGCCTCAGACACTGAAGCTTTCTTT. This chain joins TRBV7-2 and TRBJ1-1; maybe TRBD1 (5 bases). Germline CDR1 reads SGHTA; CDR2 reads FQGNSA. The CDR3 loop spans 15 amino acids. The V end was cut by 1 base, the J end by 3 bases, with 12 bases between.